One and the same sample provided the 30 T cell receptor beta chains below, sequenced in a study of T cell responses to AZD1222 COVID-19 vaccine. Measured with immunoSEQ multiplex PCR; TCRdb has only the in-frame clones, and not every one. The sample records approximately 170,000 clones, just over 90% being singletons. This sample comprised peripheral blood, obtained 28 days after the second AZD1222 dose. These receptors all come from an adult who received the AZD1222 COVID-19 vaccine.

This chain links TRBV19 with TRBJ1-2, with D tentatively TRBD1 (5 bases). There are 12 residues in the CDR3. Trimming removed 7 bases from V and 8 bases from J, with 14 bases in between. Germline CDR1 LNHDA, CDR2 SQIVND (reference sequence). The CDR3 coding sequence is TGTGCCAGTAACCTCCAGGGTGGAGGCTACACCTTC. Translation gives CASNLQGGGYTF.

This clone appeared a single time. The J gene is TRBJ2-7, the V gene TRBV11-2, with 7 bases lining up with TRBD1. The length of the CDR3 is 13 residues. Germline V lookup: CDR1 SGHAT, CDR2 FQNNGV. V shed 5 bases, J shed 12 bases, and the junction held 13 bases outside the gene matches. The CDR3, as DNA: TGTGCCAGCAGCGGTACCGGGACAGCCGTAAGGTACTTC. Its translation is CASSGTGTAVRYF.

The chain recombines TRBV30 with TRBJ2-5; either TRBD1 or TRBD2 may supply D (6 bases each). The CDR3 covers 15 residues. Trimming took 3 bases from V and 0 from J, leaving 14 bases between them. Germline assignment: CDR1 GTSNPN and CDR2 SVGIG (reference sequence). The CDR3 is CAWSAGHLNQETQYF. In nucleotides, the CDR3 is TGTGCCTGGAGCGCGGGACACTTAAACCAAGAGACCCAGTACTTC.

This chain connects TRBV5-6 to TRBJ2-1; TRBD1 might be the D (5 bases). Germline CDR1 is SGHDT and CDR2 is YYEEEE. V lost 4 bases, J lost 0 bases, and 11 bases lay in between. The length of the CDR3 is 15 residues. The chain's CDR3 is CASSPRALSYNEQFF. DNA of the CDR3: TGTGCCAGCAGCCCCAGGGCTCTCTCCTACAATGAGCAGTTCTTC.

The rearrangement links TRBV5-6 to TRBJ1-1; D gene ambiguous. The CDR3 runs 14 residues. Germline CDR1 and CDR2: SGHDT and YYEEEE. Trimming took 4 bases from V and 3 from J, leaving 13 bases between them. CDR3 residues: CASSTEGLYTEAFF. The CDR3 DNA reads TGTGCCAGCAGCACGGAGGGTTTGTACACTGAAGCTTTCTTT.

The chain joins TRBV14 to TRBJ2-7; the D gene is possibly TRBD1 (5 bases). The germline V gene encodes CDR1 SGHDN and CDR2 FVKESK. Trimming took 8 bases from V and 3 from J, leaving 23 bases between them. This CDR3 is built from 16 residues. The CDR3 region has the DNA TGTGCCAGCGACCCCCCACAGGCCTTCTTGCGCTACGAGCAGTACTTC. This gives the protein CASDPPQAFLRYEQYF. Together with reference TRBV14 and TRBJ2-7, the CDR3 gives the full variable domain: EAGVTQFPSHSVIEKGQTVTLRCDPISGHDNLYWYRRVMGKEIKFLLHFVKESKQDESGMPNNRFLAERTGGTYSTLKVQPAELEDSGVYFCASDPPQAFLRYEQYFGPGTRLTVT.

The chain links TRBV2 to TRBJ2-2, with 8 bases fitting TRBD1. Losses at the gene ends were 7 bases for V and 5 bases for J; bases not matched to a gene: 6. This CDR3 contains 14 residues. Germline CDR1 and CDR2: SNHLY and FYNNEI. CDR3 region: CASMGDRTTGELFF. CDR3 sequence (DNA): TGTGCCAGCATGGGGGACAGGACAACCGGGGAGCTGTTTTTT.

The chain carries TRBV6-5 and TRBJ1-2; tentatively, D is TRBD1 (5 bases). This CDR3 region has 13 residues. The germline V and J ends were trimmed by 7 bases and 6 bases, with 15 bases remaining between them. Per the germline V gene, CDR1 is MNHEY and CDR2 is SVGAGI. The CDR3 region is CASIRAGGNGYTF. As DNA, the CDR3 is TGTGCCAGCATCAGGGCAGGTGGAAATGGCTACACCTTC.

Here the CDR3 reads CASSRGQGQMNTEAFF. CDR3 nucleotide sequence: TGCGCCAGCAGCCGGGGGCAGGGACAGATGAACACTGAAGCTTTCTTT. The chain carries TRBV5-1 and TRBJ1-1; 7 positions agree with TRBD1. The CDR3 is made up of 16 amino acids. V dropped 4 bases and J dropped 0; count of bases not matched to a gene: 9. Germline V CDR1 and CDR2: SGHRS, YFSETQ.

The V and J genes are TRBV18 and TRBJ2-2; no clear D gene. The CDR3 sequence is 17 residues long. V gave up 0 bases and J gave up 5 bases, with 16 bases separating them. From germline, CDR1 is KGHSH and CDR2 LQKENI. The CDR3 DNA follows: TGTGCCAGCTCACCACCGTTTACGGCGGTCAGGACCGGGGAGCTGTTTTTT. Translating it yields CASSPPFTAVRTGELFF.

This rearrangement joins TRBV10-1 to TRBJ1-5; possibly TRBD1 for D (5 bases). Between the trimmed V and J ends, which lost 5 bases and 4 bases, there was a span of 15 bases. The CDR3 runs 15 residues. Germline V gene lookup returns CDR1 WNHNN and CDR2 SYGVQD (reference sequence). The CDR3 reads CASSLKDSGNQPQHF. CDR3 nucleotides: TGCGCCAGCAGTCTGAAGGACTCAGGGAATCAGCCCCAGCATTTT.

The chain uses TRBV11-2 and TRBJ1-2; the D gene is possibly TRBD1 (6 bases). V was trimmed by 2 bases and J by 8 bases, leaving 18 bases between them. The CDR3 extends over 15 amino acids. Germline V gene lookup returns CDR1 SGHAT and CDR2 FQNNGV. The CDR3 spells CASSLSSTGVSGYTF. CDR3 nucleotides: TGTGCCAGCAGCTTAAGCTCGACAGGTGTAAGCGGCTACACCTTC.

Worth noting for this clone: The same CDR3 also results from other DNA sequences found in this sample. The chain combines TRBV4-1 with TRBJ1-1, with TRBD1 identical over 7 bases. V was clipped by 1 base and J by 5 bases; unmatched bases: 4. Germline CDR1 MGHRA, CDR2 YSYEKL. CDR3 size: 14 residues. CDR3 in amino acids: CASSQARGGTEAFF. CDR3 bases: TGCGCCAGCAGCCAAGCCAGGGGGGGGACTGAAGCTTTCTTT.

The V gene is TRBV10-1, the J gene TRBJ1-2; no clear D. The CDR3 spans 13 residues. V gave up 0 bases and J gave up 5 bases, with 7 bases separating them. Germline CDR1 and CDR2: WNHNN and SYGVQD (reference sequence). CDR3 in DNA: TGCGCCAGCAGTGAGTCGAAGGGTTATGGCTACACCTTC. Residues: CASSESKGYGYTF.

The chain employs TRBV3-1 (or the pseudogene TRBV3-2) and TRBJ1-5, with D possibly TRBD1 on 5 matching bases. Germline V CDR1 and CDR2: LGHDT, YNNKEL (reference sequence). V was trimmed by 1 base and J by 1 base, leaving 8 bases between them. The CDR3 is 15 residues long. CDR3 loop: CASSQGGVSNQPQHF. CDR3 bases: TGTGCCAGCAGCCAAGGAGGGGTCAGCAATCAGCCCCAGCATTTT.

Here the CDR3 reads CSAGGRAEAFF. DNA for the CDR3: TGCAGTGCCGGTGGAAGGGCTGAAGCTTTCTTT. The chain employs TRBV20-1 and TRBJ1-1, with no clear D. Trimming took off 6 bases at V and 6 bases at J, with 11 bases between the two ends. CDR3 length equals 11 residues. CDR1 and CDR2 from the germline V gene are DFQATT and SNEGSKA (reference sequence).

This clone has a single count. The J gene is TRBJ1-2, the V gene TRBV19; possibly TRBD1 for D (5 bases). The CDR3 is 11 amino acids. V was clipped by 10 bases and J by 7 bases, with 13 bases between them. In germline, CDR1 is LNHDA, CDR2 SQIVND (reference sequence). In DNA, the CDR3 is TGTGCCACCTCACCGGGGGTTGGCTACACCTTC. Translated: CATSPGVGYTF. The entire variable domain, with the rest obtained from reference TRBV19 and TRBJ1-2, is as follows: DGGITQSPKYLFRKEGQNVTLSCEQNLNHDAMYWYRQDPGQGLRLIYYSQIVNDFQKGDIAEGYSVSREKKESFPLTVTSAQKNPTAFYLCATSPGVGYTFGSGTRLTVV.

The rearrangement joins TRBV27 to TRBJ1-2, with D perhaps TRBD1 (6 bases). Trimming removed 0 bases at V and 4 bases at J, with 21 bases between. Germline V gene data show CDR1 as MNHEY and CDR2 as SMNVEV (reference sequence). CDR3 length: 18 residues. Here the CDR3 reads CASSLSWAGAVRGYGYTF. The CDR3 nucleotides are TGTGCCAGCAGTTTATCGTGGGCAGGGGCCGTCCGGGGCTATGGCTACACCTTC.

The chain links TRBV11-2 to TRBJ1-2; D gene unclear. There are 11 residues in the CDR3. The germline gives CDR1 SGHAT, CDR2 FQNNGV. V lost 1 base and J 5 bases, leaving 2 bases between the germline ends. The chain's CDR3 is CASSLGYGYTF. The CDR3 region has the DNA TGTGCCAGCAGCTTAGGGTATGGCTACACCTTC. Filled out from reference TRBV11-2 and TRBJ1-2, the complete variable domain reads EAGVAQSPRYKIIEKRQSVAFWCNPISGHATLYWYQQILGQGPKLLIQFQNNGVVDDSQLPKDRFSAERLKGVDSTLKIQPAKLEDSAVYLCASSLGYGYTFGSGTRLTVV.

This clone was seen once. This rearrangement joins TRBV20-1 to TRBJ1-4; D is ambiguous. Germline V gene lookup returns CDR1 DFQATT and CDR2 SNEGSKA (reference sequence). CDR3 size: 11 residues. The V and J ends lost 3 bases and 8 bases respectively, with 7 bases between them. The CDR3 here is CSARGKEKLFF. CDR3 sequence (DNA): TGCAGTGCTAGGGGAAAGGAAAAACTGTTTTTT.

J is TRBJ1-1 and V is TRBV4-1; tentative D call: TRBD1 (6 bases). This CDR3 spans 13 amino acids. Germline V gene sequence: CDR1 MGHRA, CDR2 YSYEKL. Trimming took off 6 bases at V and 4 bases at J, with 12 bases between the two ends. This CDR3 is CASSLKGGTEAFF. The CDR3 DNA is TGCGCCAGCAGTCTAAAGGGGGGCACTGAAGCTTTCTTT.

The rearrangement uses TRBV15 and TRBJ1-2; D might be TRBD1 (5 bases). The CDR3 contains 15 residues. Trimming pared 1 base from V and 2 bases from J, leaving 11 bases between. Germline V CDR1 and CDR2: LNHNV, YYDKDF (reference sequence). The CDR3 region is CATSRAGVANYGYTF. CDR3 coding DNA: TGTGCCACCAGCAGAGCGGGGGTGGCGAACTATGGCTACACCTTC.

The chain joins TRBV5-4 to TRBJ1-2; D unresolved. Germline V gene lookup returns CDR1 SGHNT and CDR2 YYREEE (reference sequence). The CDR3 extends over 12 amino acids. Trimming removed 3 bases at V and 8 bases at J, with 11 bases between. The chain's CDR3 is CASSSRNGGYTF. CDR3 nucleotide sequence: TGTGCCAGCAGCTCCCGTAACGGGGGCTACACCTTC.

The V and J genes are TRBV7-9 and TRBJ1-4; no clear D. The V gene's germline CDR1 is SEHNR and CDR2 FQNEAQ (reference sequence). The CDR3 has 12 amino acids. V was pared by 1 base and J by 7 bases, with 4 bases between. The CDR3 region is CASSLVGEKLFF. CDR3 bases: TGTGCCAGCAGCTTAGTTGGTGAAAAACTGTTTTTT.

This chain's CDR3 is CASSDRSYNEQFF. In DNA, the CDR3 is TGTGCCAGCTCGGACAGGTCCTACAATGAGCAGTTCTTC. V gene TRBV9 combines with J gene TRBJ2-1; 7 bases are shared with TRBD1. The length of the CDR3 is 13 residues. Germline trimming cut 7 bases from V and 1 base from J; bases unmatched to any gene: 2. Germline loops: CDR1 SGDLS, CDR2 YYNGEE.

V usage is TRBV4-1 and J usage is TRBJ2-1, with 8 nucleotides matching TRBD2. With 2 bases clipped from V and 10 bases from J, the junction kept 13 bases outside the gene matches. This CDR3 region has 16 residues. CDR1 and CDR2 from the germline V gene are MGHRA and YSYEKL. The CDR3, as DNA: TGCGCCAGCAGCCAACCGTGGACTAGCCCAGCGTTAGAGCAGTTCTTC. Its translation is CASSQPWTSPALEQFF.

This chain uses TRBV6-6 with TRBJ2-5; 12 positions agree with TRBD1. The V gene end was trimmed by 7 bases and the J gene end by 5 bases; junction bases not matched to a gene: 11. The V gene's germline CDR1 is MNHNY and CDR2 SVGAGI (reference sequence). The CDR3 has 16 amino acids. CDR3 in amino acids: CASIRTGTGGLETQYF. The CDR3 bases are TGTGCCAGCATTAGGACGGGGACAGGGGGCTTGGAGACCCAGTACTTC.

This clone was counted a single time. This sequence joins TRBV18 and TRBJ2-3; the D gene is possibly TRBD1 (6 bases). The CDR3 extends over 17 amino acids. Germline CDR1 and CDR2: KGHSH and LQKENI. V lost 3 bases and J lost 2, with 18 bases in between. Here the CDR3 DNA reads TGTGCCAGCTCACCCGGACAGTCCGTTGTGTCCACAGATACGCAGTATTTT. The encoded protein is CASSPGQSVVSTDTQYF.

This clone was found once. V is TRBV11-2 and J is TRBJ2-2; weak D call: TRBD2 (5 bases). V dropped 2 bases and J dropped 4 bases, with 23 bases sitting between them. This CDR3 has 19 residues. Germline CDR1 reads SGHAT; CDR2 reads FQNNGV. The CDR3 bases are TGTGCCAGCAGCTTATTTGTCCACTCTAGCTCAGGTAGCACCGGGGAGCTGTTTTTT. It codes for CASSLFVHSSSGSTGELFF.

The J gene is TRBJ2-5, the V gene TRBV19, with 10 bases matching TRBD1. The V segment lost 6 bases and the J segment 2 bases; nucleotides outside the gene matches: 15. The CDR3 contains 18 residues. CDR1 LNHDA and CDR2 SQIVND come from the germline V gene (reference sequence). DNA for the CDR3: TGTGCCAGTAGACAAGGGGGGACAGGGGCGATCCTACAAGAGACCCAGTACTTC. Protein product: CASRQGGTGAILQETQYF.